The 13 T cell receptor beta chains presented below share a single source sample, sequenced in a study of CD8 T cells in Susac syndrome. Random hexamers were used to reverse transcribe the RNA input (roughly 0.5 to 1 ug). TCRdb ran MiXCR on the immunoSEQ multiplex PCR reads and lists one entry per CDR3 protein. The sample shows about 100,000 distinct CDR3 sequences, 95% of them seen only once. The sample was CD8+ T cells from PBMCs. The receptors derive from a human donor with Susac syndrome.

V gene TRBV28 combines with J gene TRBJ2-5; no firm D call. The V end lost 6 bases, the J end lost 1 base, and 15 bases lay between the germline ends. This CDR3 spans 15 amino acids. The V gene's germline CDR1 is MDHEN and CDR2 SYDVKM. The CDR3 DNA follows: TGTGCCAGCAGCCCACTGGGAAGAAGCCAAGAGACCCAGTACTTC. Its translation is CASSPLGRSQETQYF.

The chain recombines TRBV9 with TRBJ2-2; TRBD2 matches at 13 bases. This CDR3 is 16 amino acids long. The germline V gene has CDR1 SGDLS and CDR2 YYNGEE. V was pared by 5 bases and J by 9 bases, with 10 bases of the junction left unmatched. CDR3 amino acids: CASSGTSGDAHRELFF. CDR3 DNA sequence: TGTGCCAGCAGTGGGACTAGCGGGGACGCTCACCGGGAGCTGTTTTTT.

This clonotype is a singleton in its sample. This chain joins TRBV6-1 and TRBJ2-7, with TRBD1 matching 7 bases. The CDR3 extends over 14 amino acids. Germline V gene data show CDR1 as MNHNS and CDR2 as SASEGT. J lost 5 bases, V lost 1 base, and 5 bases had no gene match. CDR3 bases: TGTGCCAGCAGTGAAGTTGACAGGGTACACGAGCAGTACTTC. It translates to CASSEVDRVHEQYF.

The chain is built from TRBV5-1 and TRBJ2-2; 9 nucleotides agree with TRBD1. Germline V gene sequence: CDR1 SGHRS, CDR2 YFSETQ. The CDR3 totals 16 residues. The junction had 4 bases not matched to a gene; V was cut back by 1 base and J by 3 bases. Written as DNA, the CDR3 is TGCGCCAGCAGCTTGAGCGACAGGGGGGACACCGGGGAGCTGTTTTTT. It is translated as CASSLSDRGDTGELFF.

V usage is TRBV7-9 and J usage is TRBJ2-2; possible D gene TRBD2, 6 bases. This CDR3 contains 16 residues. The germline V gene encodes CDR1 SEHNR and CDR2 FQNEAQ (reference sequence). V lost 0 bases, J lost 7 bases, and 15 bases lay in between. The CDR3 here is CASSLAGTGLRGELFF. CDR3 sequence (DNA): TGTGCCAGCAGCTTAGCCGGGACTGGGCTTCGCGGGGAGCTGTTTTTT.

A single count supports this clonotype. The CDR3 is CASSSVGLGDSPLHF. DNA for the CDR3: TGTGCCAGCAGCTCCGTAGGGCTCGGTGATTCACCCCTCCACTTT. This chain uses TRBV13 with TRBJ1-6; the D is unclear. This CDR3 comprises 15 residues. From germline, CDR1 is PRHDT and CDR2 FYEKMQ (reference sequence). The ends were cut back, 4 bases at V and 8 bases at J, with 15 bases in the middle.

V gene TRBV14 combines with J gene TRBJ2-1; 9 bases are shared with TRBD2. The length of the CDR3 is 13 residues. CDR1 and CDR2 from the germline V gene are SGHDN and FVKESK. Trimming removed 8 bases from V and 8 bases from J; junction bases left unmatched: 7. The CDR3 nucleotides are TGTGCCAGCGGGACTAGCAGAGGCGATGAGCAGTTCTTC. This gives the protein CASGTSRGDEQFF.

The chain has TRBV27 and TRBJ2-1, with a weak D call TRBD2 (5 bases). This CDR3 has 13 amino acids. Trimming pared 8 bases from V and 10 bases from J, leaving 18 bases between. CDR1 is MNHEY and CDR2 is SMNVEV in the germline V gene (reference sequence). The CDR3 reads CASCPPMTGEQFF. The CDR3, as DNA: TGTGCCAGCTGTCCCCCCATGACGGGAGAGCAGTTCTTC.

The gene calls are TRBV14 and TRBJ1-2; TRBD1 might be the D (5 bases). Trimming pared 1 base from V and 5 bases from J, leaving 14 bases between. Germline CDR1 SGHDN, CDR2 FVKESK. The CDR3 has 15 amino acids. The CDR3 DNA follows: TGTGCCAGCAGCCAAGCTTATCAGGGATTTTATGGCTACACCTTC. This codes for CASSQAYQGFYGYTF.

This chain connects TRBV29-1 to TRBJ2-5; 8 bases are shared with TRBD2. CDR1 SQVTM and CDR2 ANQGSEA come from the germline V gene. Germline trimming cut 6 bases from V and 1 base from J; bases unmatched to any gene: 7. There are 14 residues in the CDR3. The CDR3 DNA sequence: TGCAGCGTCCCTCGGGAGGGGGGCCAAGAGACCCAGTACTTC. It is translated as CSVPREGGQETQYF.

This chain connects TRBV20-1 to TRBJ2-4; no clear D gene. The CDR3 extends over 12 amino acids. The germline V and J ends were trimmed by 0 bases and 8 bases, with 8 bases remaining between them. Germline V gene lookup returns CDR1 DFQATT and CDR2 SNEGSKA (reference sequence). CDR3 amino acids: CSARENGYIQYF. In nucleotides, the CDR3 is TGCAGTGCTAGAGAAAATGGGTACATTCAGTACTTC.

This clonotype has only one observation. The chain employs TRBV7-6 and TRBJ2-1; D may be TRBD2 (8 bases). The V end lost 3 bases, the J end lost 5 bases, and 23 bases lay between the germline ends. Germline CDR1 reads SGHVS; CDR2 reads FNYEAQ. The length of the CDR3 is 18 residues. As DNA, the CDR3 is TGTGCCAGCAGCTTCTTGACAGGGATAGCGGGGAGGGACAATGAGCAGTTCTTC. Translated: CASSFLTGIAGRDNEQFF.

The V gene is TRBV2, the J gene TRBJ1-2; D may be TRBD1 (6 bases). The CDR3 length is 12 residues. V lost 4 bases to trimming and J lost 8 bases, with 11 bases between them. The germline V gene has CDR1 SNHLY and CDR2 FYNNEI. CDR3 in amino acids: CASSATGRGYTF. The CDR3 nucleotides are TGTGCCAGCAGTGCGACAGGTCGCGGCTACACCTTC.